This TCR beta chain was sequenced during a study of blood T cell repertoires in COVID-19. Study-level background: From T cells, B-cell-depleted T cells, or PBMCs came the material, which was cDNA or gDNA.

In the authors' workflow: Using reference gene primer amplification, nucleated cell counts were estimated. Clones were sequenced by immunoSEQ multiplex PCR, and TCRdb holds only the in-frame ones, with some missing. Clone size and the V and J calls come from that table; the DNA yielded D and trimming. The data hold about 200,000 clones, with more than 85% observed a single time. Enrollment of patients from Seattle took place during active infection, with longitudinal follow-up. This CDR3 is built from 13 residues. V shed 3 bases and J shed 4 bases, with 12 bases lying between them. Germline V gene sequence: CDR1 SQVTM, CDR2 ANQGSEA.

The V gene is TRBV29-1, the J gene TRBJ1-1; TRBD1 might be the D (5 bases). The source is a man between 60 and 70 years old with COVID-19, enrolled during active disease. The sample was peripheral blood. CDR3 sequence reads: CSVEGRVGTEAFF. The DNA for the CDR3 is TGCAGCGTTGAGGGCAGGGTCGGCACTGAAGCTTTCTTT.